The following is a TCR beta chain sequence with its context. Its target is unknown. The nonmyeloablative bone marrow transplants came from related graft donors, with transient mixed chimerism. Unstimulated Tregs (CD4+CD25+CD127-) and CD4+CD25- non-Tregs were sorted from PBMCs. Profiling relied on immunoSEQ multiplex PCR, and the TCRdb table lists in-frame clones only, not all of them. The table shows approximately 50,000 clones, with about 90% occurring only once. These data come from a study of Tregs in tolerant kidney transplant recipients. Notes on the study in general: Antigen-driven expansion was suggested because donor-specific Tregs expanded more than all Tregs in tolerant patients. This study did not directly address biological reproducibility.

The CDR3 totals 22 residues. The chain carries TRBV21-1 and TRBJ1-5; the table's TRBD1 call for D was not verified on the DNA. TRBV21-1 is given as a pseudogene. The sequencing used CD8+ T cells from blood (PBMCs), collected 24 months after the transplant. The sequence was collected from a human patient who received a combined kidney and bone marrow transplant. Some T cells may be supplied by the graft donor. In DNA form, the CDR3 reads TGTGCCAGCAGCAAAATAATACCCTGCGGTGGGGGGACAGCTTATAGCAATCAGCCCCAGCATTTT. This translates into CASSKIIPCGGGTAYSNQPQHF.